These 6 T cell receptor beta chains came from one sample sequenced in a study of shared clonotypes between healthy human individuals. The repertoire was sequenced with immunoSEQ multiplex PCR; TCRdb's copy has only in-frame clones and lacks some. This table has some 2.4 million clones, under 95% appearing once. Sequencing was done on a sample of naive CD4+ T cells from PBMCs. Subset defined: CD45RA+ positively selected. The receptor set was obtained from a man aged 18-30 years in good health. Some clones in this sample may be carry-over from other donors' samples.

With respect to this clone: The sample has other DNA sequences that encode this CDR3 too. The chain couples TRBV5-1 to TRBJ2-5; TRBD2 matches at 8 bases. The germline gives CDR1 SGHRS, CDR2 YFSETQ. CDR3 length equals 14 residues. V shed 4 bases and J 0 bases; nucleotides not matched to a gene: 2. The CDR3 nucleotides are TGCGCCAGCAGCCTTAGCGGGAACCAAGAGACCCAGTACTTC. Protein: CASSLSGNQETQYF.

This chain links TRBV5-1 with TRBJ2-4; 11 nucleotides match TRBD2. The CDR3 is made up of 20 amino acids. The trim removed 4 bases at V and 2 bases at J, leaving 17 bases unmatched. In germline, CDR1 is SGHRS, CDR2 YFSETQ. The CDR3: CASSPLLGTSGGTTKNIQYF. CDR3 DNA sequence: TGCGCCAGCAGCCCTTTACTTGGGACTAGCGGAGGGACGACCAAAAACATTCAGTACTTC.

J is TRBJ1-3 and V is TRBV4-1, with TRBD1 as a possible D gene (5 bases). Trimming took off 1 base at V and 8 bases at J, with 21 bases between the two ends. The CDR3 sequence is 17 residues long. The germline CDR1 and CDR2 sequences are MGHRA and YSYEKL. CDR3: CASSQGGGRDPLHTIYF. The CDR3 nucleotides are TGCGCCAGCAGCCAAGGGGGAGGGAGGGACCCACTCCACACCATATATTTT.

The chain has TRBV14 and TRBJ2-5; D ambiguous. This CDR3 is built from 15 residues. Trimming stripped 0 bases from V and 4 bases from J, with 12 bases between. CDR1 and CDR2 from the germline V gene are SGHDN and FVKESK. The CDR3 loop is CASSQDLGPGETQYF. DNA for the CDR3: TGTGCCAGCAGCCAAGATTTAGGGCCGGGAGAGACCCAGTACTTC.

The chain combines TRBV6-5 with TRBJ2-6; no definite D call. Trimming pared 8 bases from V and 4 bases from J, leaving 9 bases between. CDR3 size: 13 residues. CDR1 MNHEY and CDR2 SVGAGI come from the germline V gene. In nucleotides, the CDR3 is TGTGCCAGCGGCCTATCCGGGGCCAACGTCCTGACTTTC. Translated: CASGLSGANVLTF.

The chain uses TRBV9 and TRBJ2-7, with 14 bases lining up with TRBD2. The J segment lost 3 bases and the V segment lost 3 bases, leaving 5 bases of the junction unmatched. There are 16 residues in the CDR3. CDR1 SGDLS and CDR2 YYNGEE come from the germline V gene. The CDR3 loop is CASSAEGLAGDYEQYF. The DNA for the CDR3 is TGTGCCAGCAGCGCGGAGGGACTAGCGGGGGACTACGAGCAGTACTTC.